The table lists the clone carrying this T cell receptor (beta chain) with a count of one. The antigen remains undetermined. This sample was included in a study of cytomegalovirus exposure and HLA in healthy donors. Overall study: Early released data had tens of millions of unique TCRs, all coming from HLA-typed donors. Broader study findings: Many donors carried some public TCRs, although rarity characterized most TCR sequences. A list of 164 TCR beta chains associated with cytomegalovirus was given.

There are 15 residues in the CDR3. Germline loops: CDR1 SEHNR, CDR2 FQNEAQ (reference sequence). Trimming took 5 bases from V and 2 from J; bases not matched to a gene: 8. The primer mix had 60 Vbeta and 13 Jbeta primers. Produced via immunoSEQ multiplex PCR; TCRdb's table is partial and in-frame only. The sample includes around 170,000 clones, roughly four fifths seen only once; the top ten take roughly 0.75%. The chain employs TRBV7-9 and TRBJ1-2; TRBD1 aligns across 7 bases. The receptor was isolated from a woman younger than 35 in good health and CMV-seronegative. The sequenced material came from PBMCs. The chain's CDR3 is CASSPTGAVNYGYTF. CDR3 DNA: TGTGCCAGCAGCCCCACAGGGGCGGTAAACTATGGCTACACCTTC.